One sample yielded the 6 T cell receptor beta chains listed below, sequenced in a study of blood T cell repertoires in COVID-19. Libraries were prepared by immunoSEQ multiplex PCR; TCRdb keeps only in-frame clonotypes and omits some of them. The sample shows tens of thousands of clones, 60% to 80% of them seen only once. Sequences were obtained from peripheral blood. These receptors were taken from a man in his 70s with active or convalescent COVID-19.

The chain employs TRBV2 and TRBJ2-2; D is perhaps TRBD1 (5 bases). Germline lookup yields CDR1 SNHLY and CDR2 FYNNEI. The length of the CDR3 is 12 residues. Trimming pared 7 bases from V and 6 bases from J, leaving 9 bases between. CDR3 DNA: TGTGCCAGCAAGCAGGGATCCGGGGAGCTGTTTTTT. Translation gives CASKQGSGELFF.

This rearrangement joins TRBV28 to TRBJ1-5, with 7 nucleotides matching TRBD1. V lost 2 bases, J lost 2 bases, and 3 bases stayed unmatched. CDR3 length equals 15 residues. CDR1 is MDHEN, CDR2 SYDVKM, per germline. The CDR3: CASSLNGQGNQPQHF. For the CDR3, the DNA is TGTGCCAGCAGTTTAAACGGACAGGGCAATCAGCCCCAGCATTTT.

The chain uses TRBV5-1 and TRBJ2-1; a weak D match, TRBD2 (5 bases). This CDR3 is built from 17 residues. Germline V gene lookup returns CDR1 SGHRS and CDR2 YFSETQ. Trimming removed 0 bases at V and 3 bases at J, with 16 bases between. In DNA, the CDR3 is TGCGCCAGCAGCTTGGGGAGGCTCCCGGATTACTACAATGAGCAGTTCTTC. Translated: CASSLGRLPDYYNEQFF.

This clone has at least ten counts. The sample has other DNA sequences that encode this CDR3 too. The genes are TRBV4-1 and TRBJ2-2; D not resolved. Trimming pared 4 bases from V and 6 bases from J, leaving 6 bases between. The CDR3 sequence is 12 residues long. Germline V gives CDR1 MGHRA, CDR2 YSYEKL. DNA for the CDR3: TGCGCCAGCAGCCCTCTATCCGGGGAGCTGTTTTTT. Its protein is CASSPLSGELFF.

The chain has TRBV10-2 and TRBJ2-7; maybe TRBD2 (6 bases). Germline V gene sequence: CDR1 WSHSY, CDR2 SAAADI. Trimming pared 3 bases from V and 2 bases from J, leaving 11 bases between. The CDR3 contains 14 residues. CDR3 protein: CASSDIRGAYEQYF. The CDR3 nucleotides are TGCGCCAGCAGTGACATCCGCGGGGCCTACGAGCAGTACTTC.

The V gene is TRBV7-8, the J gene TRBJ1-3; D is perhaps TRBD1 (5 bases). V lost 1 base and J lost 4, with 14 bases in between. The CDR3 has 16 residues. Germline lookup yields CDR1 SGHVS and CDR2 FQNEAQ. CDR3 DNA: TGTGCCAGCAGCTTAGTTCCAGGGCTGGCCGGAAACACCATATATTTT. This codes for CASSLVPGLAGNTIYF.